This entry lists 15 T cell receptor beta chains sequenced from one sample in a study of early T cells in non-severe SARS-CoV-2 infection. One entry per CDR3 protein, called by TCRdb with MiXCR from the 5' RACE reads. Altogether 56,000 or so distinct CDR3 sequences are present, roughly a tenth being singletons, with the ten largest covering 6.5%. The material sequenced was whole blood. The receptors were sampled from an adult who was a healthcare worker with PCR-confirmed SARS-CoV-2 infection or an uninfected control (not recorded which).

This clonotype was counted at least ten times. The chain is built from TRBV18 and TRBJ2-4; maybe TRBD2 (6 bases). The V end was cut by 3 bases, the J end by 6 bases, with 6 bases between. This CDR3 is 12 amino acids long. The germline gives CDR1 KGHSH, CDR2 LQKENI. The CDR3 reads CASSPEGNIQYF. The CDR3 coding sequence is TGTGCCAGCTCACCGGAGGGAAACATTCAGTACTTC. The variable domain in full, with the rest retrieved from reference TRBV18 and TRBJ2-4, is NAGVMQNPRHLVRRRGQEARLRCSPMKGHSHVYWYRQLPEEGLKFMVYLQKENIIDESGMPKERFSAEFPKEGPSILRIQQVVRGDSAAYFCASSPEGNIQYFGAGTRLSVL.

This clonotype was counted only a few times. The chain combines TRBV10-3 with TRBJ2-1; weak D call: TRBD1 (5 bases). V lost 0 bases and J 5 bases, leaving 11 bases between the germline ends. The CDR3 spans 15 residues. Germline V gives CDR1 ENHRY, CDR2 SYGVKD. The chain's CDR3 is CAISESGPTNNEQFF. CDR3 bases: TGTGCCATCAGTGAGTCGGGGCCTACTAACAATGAGCAGTTCTTC.

This clonotype has a count of ten or more. CDR3 DNA sequence: TGTGCCAGCAGTTTTCAGCTAGCGGGAGTTGAGACCCAGTACTTC. This gives the protein CASSFQLAGVETQYF. The chain joins TRBV12-3 or TRBV12-4 to TRBJ2-5; TRBD2 agrees at 10 bases. The CDR3 loop spans 15 amino acids. J gave up 5 bases and V 3 bases, and 6 bases lay outside the gene matches.

This clonotype was counted between two and nine times. Here the CDR3 DNA reads TGTGCCAGCAGTTTAAGCAGGGACTCACCCCTCCACTTT. This translates into CASSLSRDSPLHF. The chain has TRBV27 and TRBJ1-6, with D maybe TRBD1 (5 bases). V gave up 2 bases and J gave up 10 bases, with 9 bases separating them. The germline V gene has CDR1 MNHEY and CDR2 SMNVEV (reference sequence). The CDR3 loop spans 13 amino acids.

This clonotype was seen only a few times. This sequence joins TRBV19 and TRBJ1-4; 9 nucleotides match TRBD1. V dropped 6 bases and J dropped 7; count of bases not matched to a gene: 6. This CDR3 is 14 amino acids long. Germline V gene data show CDR1 as LNHDA and CDR2 as SQIVND (reference sequence). The CDR3 protein is CASRKQGAAEKLFF. The CDR3 DNA reads TGTGCCAGTAGGAAACAGGGGGCGGCTGAAAAACTGTTTTTT.

This clonotype showed up many times. The V gene is TRBV6-6, the J gene TRBJ2-1; 12 bases fit TRBD2. The germline CDR1 and CDR2 sequences are MNHNY and SVGAGI (reference sequence). This CDR3 has 16 amino acids. V gave up 4 bases and J gave up 2 bases; unmatched junction bases: 3. The CDR3 is CASSLTSGRTYNEQFF. CDR3 sequence (DNA): TGTGCCAGCAGTTTGACTAGCGGGAGAACCTACAATGAGCAGTTCTTC.

This chain uses TRBV15 with TRBJ2-7; 10 bases map to TRBD2. The germline V gene encodes CDR1 LNHNV and CDR2 YYDKDF (reference sequence). This CDR3 is built from 16 residues. V lost 2 bases, J lost 6 bases, and 10 bases stayed unmatched. CDR3 DNA: TGTGCCACCAGCAGATCCGCTCTAGCGGGAGTTGGCGAGCAGTACTTC. It translates to CATSRSALAGVGEQYF.

The chain is built from TRBV10-3 and TRBJ2-2, with unresolved D. Germline lookup yields CDR1 ENHRY and CDR2 SYGVKD. This CDR3 comprises 12 residues. V lost 7 bases and J lost 2, with 5 bases in between. The CDR3 nucleotides read TGTGCCATCACCCCTAACACCGGGGAGCTGTTTTTT. Translated, it gives CAITPNTGELFF.

This clonotype occurred many times. The V and J genes are TRBV12-5 and TRBJ2-1, with 14 bases fitting TRBD2. J gave up 6 bases and V 5 bases, and 3 bases lay outside the gene matches. The CDR3 consists of 15 residues. Germline CDR1 is LGHNT and CDR2 is FRNRAP. The CDR3 sequence is CASGIGTSGSNEQFF. DNA of the CDR3: TGTGCTAGTGGTATCGGGACTAGCGGGAGCAATGAGCAGTTCTTC.

V gene TRBV30 combines with J gene TRBJ2-1; 7 bases agree with TRBD1. In germline, CDR1 is GTSNPN, CDR2 SVGIG (reference sequence). V lost 0 bases to trimming and J lost 8 bases; unmatched junction nucleotides: 7. The CDR3 is 14 amino acids. The CDR3 here is CAWSVMGQTYEQFF. The DNA of the CDR3 is TGTGCCTGGAGTGTTATGGGACAGACCTATGAGCAGTTCTTC.

The V call is TRBV24-1, the J call TRBJ2-2; TRBD1 aligns across 7 bases. J was trimmed by 0 bases and V by 5 bases; bases with no gene match: 2. The germline V gene encodes CDR1 KGHDR and CDR2 SFDVKD. CDR3 length equals 15 residues. The CDR3 DNA reads as TGTGCCACCAGTGGGACAGGTTCGAACACCGGGGAGCTGTTTTTT. Translation gives CATSGTGSNTGELFF.

This clonotype was counted only a few times. This chain links TRBV27 with TRBJ1-2; 7 nucleotides agree with TRBD1. The CDR3 runs 13 residues. Germline V gives CDR1 MNHEY, CDR2 SMNVEV (reference sequence). V dropped 5 bases and J dropped 7; count of bases not matched to a gene: 7. CDR3 in DNA: TGTGCCAGCAGTAGTGGGACAGCCCTTGGCTACACCTTC. Translated, it gives CASSSGTALGYTF.

The rearrangement links TRBV20-1 to TRBJ2-5, with 7 bases matching TRBD1. The length of the CDR3 is 12 residues. Looked up from germline, CDR1 is DFQATT and CDR2 is SNEGSKA (reference sequence). V lost 6 bases and J lost 2; bases outside the gene matches: 3. CDR3 sequence reads: CSALGQQETQYF. In DNA form, the CDR3 reads TGCAGTGCCCTGGGACAGCAAGAGACCCAGTACTTC.

CDR3 sequence: CASSYEAGGLLDEQFF. CDR3 coding DNA: TGTGCCAGCAGTTACGAGGCGGGAGGGCTTCTCGATGAGCAGTTCTTC. The chain joins TRBV6-2 or TRBV6-3 to TRBJ2-1; the match to TRBD2 covers 9 bases. Germline CDR1 MNHEY, CDR2 SVGEGT. V lost 2 bases and J lost 8; bases outside the gene matches: 10. CDR3 length equals 16 residues.

The sample holds many counts of this clonotype. V usage is TRBV11-2 and J usage is TRBJ2-1, with 10 bases aligning to TRBD2. The CDR3 loop spans 15 amino acids. Unmatched junction bases numbered 3, after V lost 3 bases and J lost 4 bases. Germline loops: CDR1 SGHAT, CDR2 FQNNGV. The chain's CDR3 is CASSFTSGMYNEQFF. Here the CDR3 DNA reads TGTGCCAGCAGCTTTACTAGCGGGATGTACAATGAGCAGTTCTTC.